This note documents a single T cell receptor beta chain sequence. The antigen remains undetermined. This record belongs to a study of vaccination and CD4 T cells after COVID-19. Study context: The convalescent population consisted of six males and four females, two of whom were of Hispanic ethnicity.

At the Johns Hopkins FTIC core, DNA taken from cultured CD4+ T cells was sequenced by way of the Oncomine TCR Beta short-read assay. Genomic DNA was extracted from cultured CD4+ T cells. TCRdb reprocessed the PCR reads via MiXCR and lists one record per CDR3 protein. The top ten clones hold 21% of a sample with around 12,000 distinct CDR3 sequences, roughly 48% of them seen once. Whole-study results and caveats: For convalescent patients, 304 of the 307 vaccine-specific clones analyzed were classified as spike mono-reactive.

Treatment meaning: roughly 10-day PBMC culture with coronavirus spike peptide pools or control peptides (ViraFEST assay). CDR3 length: 14 residues. Germline-derived CDR1 and CDR2 are MNHEY and SVGEGT. With 6 bases removed from V and 5 bases from J, the gap between germline ends came to 14 bases. The source of this sequence is a human donor who had recovered from COVID-19. The sample comprised CD4+ T cells from blood, cultured in vitro. This chain uses TRBV6-2 or TRBV6-3 with TRBJ2-1, with D possibly matching TRBD1 (5 bases). CDR3 coding DNA: TGTGCCAGCAGGTTACAGGCCACCAACAATGAGCAGTTCTTC. It codes for CASRLQATNNEQFF.